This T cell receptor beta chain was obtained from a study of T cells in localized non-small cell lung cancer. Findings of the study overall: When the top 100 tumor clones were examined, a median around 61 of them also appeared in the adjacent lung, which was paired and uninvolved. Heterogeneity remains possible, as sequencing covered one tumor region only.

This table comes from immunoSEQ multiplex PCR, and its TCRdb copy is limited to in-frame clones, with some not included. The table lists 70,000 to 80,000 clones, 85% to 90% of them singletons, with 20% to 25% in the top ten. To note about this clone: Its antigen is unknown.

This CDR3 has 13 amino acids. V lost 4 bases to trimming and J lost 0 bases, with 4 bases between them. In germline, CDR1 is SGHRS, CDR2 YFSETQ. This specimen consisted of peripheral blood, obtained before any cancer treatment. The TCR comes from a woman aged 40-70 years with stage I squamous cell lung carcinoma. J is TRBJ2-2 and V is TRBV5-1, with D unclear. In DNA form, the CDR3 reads TGCGCCAGCAGCAGTTCGAACACCGGGGAGCTGTTTTTT. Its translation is CASSSSNTGELFF.